This T cell receptor beta chain derives from a study of identical twins. The CDR3 sequence is 16 residues long. The V and J ends lost 5 bases and 7 bases, in that order; junction bases with no gene match: 8. From germline, CDR1 is SGHAT and CDR2 FQNNGV. TCRdb reprocessed the 5' RACE reads with MiXCR, giving one entry per CDR3 protein. The sample has about 890,000 distinct CDR3 sequences; roughly an eighth are singletons. Study outcomes and limitations: In monozygotic twins, models underestimated the sharing of out-of-frame TCR alpha.

For this clonotype: Its antigen remains unknown.

This sample also appeared in a second study, on yellow fever vaccine responses in identical twins. From that second work: Twins showed a vaccine T cell response that reportedly seemed partly convergent, partly personalized.

The clonotype originates from a woman aged 18-29 years in good health. The chain links TRBV11-2 to TRBJ2-1; TRBD2 agrees at 13 bases. The sequenced sample was PBMCs. This CDR3 reads CASSPEGTSGKNEQFF. CDR3 nucleotides: TGTGCCAGCAGCCCGGAAGGGACTAGCGGGAAAAATGAGCAGTTCTTC. Full variable domain (remainder filled in from reference TRBV11-2 and TRBJ2-1): EAGVAQSPRYKIIEKRQSVAFWCNPISGHATLYWYQQILGQGPKLLIQFQNNGVVDDSQLPKDRFSAERLKGVDSTLKIQPAKLEDSAVYLCASSPEGTSGKNEQFFGPGTRLTVL.